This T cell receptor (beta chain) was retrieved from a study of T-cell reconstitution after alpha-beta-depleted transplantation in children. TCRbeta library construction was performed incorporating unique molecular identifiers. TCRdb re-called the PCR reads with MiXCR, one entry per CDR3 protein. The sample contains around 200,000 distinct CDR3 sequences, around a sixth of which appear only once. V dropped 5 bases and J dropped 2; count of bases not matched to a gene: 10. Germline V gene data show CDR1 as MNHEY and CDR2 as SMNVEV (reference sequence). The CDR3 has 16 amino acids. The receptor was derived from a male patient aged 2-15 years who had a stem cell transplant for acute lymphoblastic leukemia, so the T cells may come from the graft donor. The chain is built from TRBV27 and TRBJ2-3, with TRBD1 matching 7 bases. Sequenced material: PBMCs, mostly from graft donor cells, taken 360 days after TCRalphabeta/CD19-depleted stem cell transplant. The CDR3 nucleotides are TGTGCCAGCAGTCTACGAGCCGGGACAGCCACAGATACGCAGTATTTT. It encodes CASSLRAGTATDTQYF.